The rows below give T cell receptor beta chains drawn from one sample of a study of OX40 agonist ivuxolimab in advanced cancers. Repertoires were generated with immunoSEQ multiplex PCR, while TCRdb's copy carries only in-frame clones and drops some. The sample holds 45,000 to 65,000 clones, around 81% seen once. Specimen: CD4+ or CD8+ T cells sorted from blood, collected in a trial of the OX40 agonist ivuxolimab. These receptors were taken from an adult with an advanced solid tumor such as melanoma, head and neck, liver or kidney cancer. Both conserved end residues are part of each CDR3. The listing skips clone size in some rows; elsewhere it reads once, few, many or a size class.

CDR3aa: CASSLIGGGYNYEQYF
v_gene: TRBV7-8
abundance: -

CDR3aa: CASSVATGQTGELFF
v_gene: TRBV11-3
abundance: -

CDR3aa: CASSSGLYEQYF
v_gene: TRBV7-6
abundance: -

CDR3aa: CASSPVAGGPMAQYF
v_gene: TRBV14
abundance: -

CDR3aa: CASRLADPWVGGSRQETQYF
v_gene: TRBV12-2
abundance: -

CDR3aa: CASSRQRGNEKLFF
v_gene: TRBV6-1
abundance: -

CDR3aa: CASSEDRTGGYSNQPQHF
v_gene: TRBV2
abundance: -

CDR3aa: CASSLVPSGGAFGGELFF
v_gene: TRBV7-2
abundance: -

CDR3aa: CASSFTSGSTGELFF
v_gene: TRBV5-1
abundance: -

CDR3aa: CASSPARTGVNEQFF
v_gene: TRBV6-1
abundance: once

CDR3aa: CASSPDRAFNQPQHF
v_gene: TRBV4-1
abundance: -

CDR3aa: CAISDRTGYDEQYF
v_gene: TRBV10-3
abundance: -

CDR3aa: CSAAPSLKLFF
v_gene: TRBV20-1
abundance: -

CDR3aa: CASSLDWTGYVNEQFF
v_gene: TRBV5-6
abundance: -

CDR3aa: CASSSRPGQGNIQYF
v_gene: TRBV7-8
abundance: -

CDR3aa: CASSFGGAGETQYF
v_gene: TRBV19
abundance: once

CDR3aa: CASSPTGGSGGFLHEQFF
v_gene: TRBV5-1
abundance: -

CDR3aa: CASSLTGVNTEAFF
v_gene: TRBV18
abundance: -

CDR3aa: CASSVDGGSPYEQYF
v_gene: TRBV9
abundance: few

CDR3aa: CASSLAGTGGYTF
v_gene: TRBV5-1
abundance: -

CDR3aa: CASSQPTWGNEQFF
v_gene: TRBV4-1
abundance: -

CDR3aa: CASTMVPTNEKLFF
v_gene: TRBV7-2
abundance: few

CDR3aa: CASSLLGNEQFF
v_gene: TRBV27
abundance: once

CDR3aa: CASRPNLFGGGKLFF
v_gene: TRBV2
abundance: -

CDR3aa: CASSGTGELFF
v_gene: TRBV5-1
abundance: once

CDR3aa: CASSSGLATNEKLFF
v_gene: TRBV5-4
abundance: -

CDR3aa: CASSKEHNSPLHF
v_gene: TRBV7-2
abundance: -

CDR3aa: CASSKDQGAQPQHF
v_gene: TRBV21-1
abundance: -

CDR3aa: CASSQRTGTTGELFF
v_gene: TRBV5-6
abundance: -

CDR3aa: CASSFGQGPYEQYF
v_gene: TRBV7-9
abundance: -

CDR3aa: CASSALGGRTDTQYF
v_gene: TRBV9
abundance: -

CDR3aa: CASSYGGRSNQPQHF
v_gene: TRBV28
abundance: -

CDR3aa: CASSVAGGLTDTQYF
v_gene: TRBV9
abundance: -

CDR3aa: CASSVGPISNEQFF
v_gene: TRBV9
abundance: -

CDR3aa: CASSQDRGGNTIYF
v_gene: TRBV5-6
abundance: -

CDR3aa: CASTFDTNTEAFF
v_gene: TRBV2
abundance: once

CDR3aa: CASSKDHNQPQHF
v_gene: TRBV2
abundance: -

CDR3aa: CASGLPVGAPAQTQYF
v_gene: TRBV12-5
abundance: -

CDR3aa: CASSLAGRAPGELFF
v_gene: TRBV7-2
abundance: -

CDR3aa: CASSLDLRGANTEAFF
v_gene: TRBV5-6
abundance: -

CDR3aa: CASSATTTRAGELFF
v_gene: TRBV2
abundance: -

CDR3aa: CASSLTPGSGGYEQYF
v_gene: TRBV5-1
abundance: -

CDR3aa: CASSYSRGTGQYF
v_gene: TRBV6-6
abundance: once